This T cell receptor beta chain was sequenced in a study of blood T cell repertoires in COVID-19. Turning to the study itself: Specimens from acute and convalescent COVID-19 originated in the United States, Italy and Spain.

Sequencing was performed with immunoSEQ multiplex PCR; in TCRdb, only in-frame clones are kept and a portion is missing. There are roughly 410,000 clones in the sample; roughly 90% occur only once, and around 1.3% lies in the top ten. CDR3 size: 14 residues. Germline assignment: CDR1 MDHEN and CDR2 SYDVKM. V lost 7 bases and J 7 bases, leaving 16 bases between the germline ends. The chain uses TRBV28 and TRBJ1-4; D gene uncertain. Sequenced input: peripheral blood. The sequence derives from a man in his forties with acute or convalescent COVID-19. In DNA form, the CDR3 reads TGTGCCAGCACAGGTTCCGTTATTAGTGAAAAACTGTTTTTT. It codes for CASTGSVISEKLFF.